This record concerns one T cell receptor beta chain sequence. This entry belongs to a study of blood T cell repertoires in COVID-19. At the level of the study: COVID-19 samples from acute and convalescent phases originated in the United States, Italy and Spain. In each case, the material was cDNA or gDNA derived from T cells, B-cell-depleted T cells, or PBMCs.

The CDR3 is 14 residues long. With 2 bases removed from V and 3 bases from J, the gap between germline ends came to 8 bases. Germline CDR1 SGHRS, CDR2 YFSETQ. Authors' processing steps: Estimation of nucleated cell counts relied on the amplification of reference gene primers. The table came from immunoSEQ multiplex PCR; TCRdb's copy has only in-frame clones and leaves some out. V and J calls plus clone size are reproduced from that table; the DNA served to infer D and trimming. The sample shows about 39,000 clones, approximately 85% of them seen only once. This receptor was obtained from a man in his sixties with acute or convalescent COVID-19. V gene TRBV5-1 combines with J gene TRBJ1-4; no firm D call. The sequenced material came from peripheral blood. The CDR3 reads CASSFGVANEKLFF. CDR3 coding DNA: TGCGCCAGCAGCTTTGGAGTAGCTAATGAAAAACTGTTTTTT. The entire variable domain, with the rest obtained from reference TRBV5-1 and TRBJ1-4, is as follows: KAGVTQTPRYLIKTRGQQVTLSCSPISGHRSVSWYQQTPGQGLQFLFEYFSETQRNKGNFPGRFSGRQFSNSRSEMNVSTLELGDSALYLCASSFGVANEKLFFGSGTQLSVL.